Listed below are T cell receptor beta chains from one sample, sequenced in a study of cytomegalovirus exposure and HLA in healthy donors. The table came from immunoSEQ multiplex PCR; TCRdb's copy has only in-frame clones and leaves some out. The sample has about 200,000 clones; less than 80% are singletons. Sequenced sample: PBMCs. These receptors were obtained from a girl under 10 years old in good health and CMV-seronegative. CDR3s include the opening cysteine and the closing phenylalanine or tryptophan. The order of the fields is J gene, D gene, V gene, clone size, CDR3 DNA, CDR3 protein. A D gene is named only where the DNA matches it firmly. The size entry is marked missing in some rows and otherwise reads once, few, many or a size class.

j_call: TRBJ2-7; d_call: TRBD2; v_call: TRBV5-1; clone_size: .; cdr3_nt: TGCGCCAGCAGCTTGATAACCGGGACTAGCGACTCCGAGCAGTACTTC; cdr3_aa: CASSLITGTSDSEQYF
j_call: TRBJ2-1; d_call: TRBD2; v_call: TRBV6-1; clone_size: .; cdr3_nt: TGTGCCAGCTTCCGGACTAGCTCCTACAATGAGCAGTTCTTC; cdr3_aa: CASFRTSSYNEQFF
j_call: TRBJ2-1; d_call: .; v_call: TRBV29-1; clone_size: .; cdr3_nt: TGCAGCGGGGCAGGGGATAGCAATGAGCAGTTCTTC; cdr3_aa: CSGAGDSNEQFF
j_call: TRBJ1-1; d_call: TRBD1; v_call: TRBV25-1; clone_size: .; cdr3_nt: TGTGCCAGCAGTGGTCCAGGGGGCAAAAATACTGAAGCTTTCTTT; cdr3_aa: CASSGPGGKNTEAFF
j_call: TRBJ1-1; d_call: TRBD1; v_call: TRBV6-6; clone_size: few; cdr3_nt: TGTGCCAGCAGCTTGAGGACAGGTCAAACTGAAGCTTTCTTT; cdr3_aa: CASSLRTGQTEAFF
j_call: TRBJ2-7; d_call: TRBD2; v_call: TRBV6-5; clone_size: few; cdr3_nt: TGTGCCAGCAGTTACGGACTAGCCACCTACGAGCAGTACTTC; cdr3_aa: CASSYGLATYEQYF
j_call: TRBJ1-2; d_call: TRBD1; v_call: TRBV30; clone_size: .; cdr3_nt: TGTGCCTGGAGCACCGGACAGGGTAGTGGTATTTACACCTTC; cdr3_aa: CAWSTGQGSGIYTF
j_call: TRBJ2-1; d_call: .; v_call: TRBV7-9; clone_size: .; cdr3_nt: TGTGCCAGCAGCTTAGGCTTGAGCTCCTACAATGAGCAGTTCTTC; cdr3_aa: CASSLGLSSYNEQFF
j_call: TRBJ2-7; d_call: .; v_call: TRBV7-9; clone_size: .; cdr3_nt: TGTGCCAGCAGCTCGGGGAGCTCCTACGAGCAGTACTTC; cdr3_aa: CASSSGSSYEQYF
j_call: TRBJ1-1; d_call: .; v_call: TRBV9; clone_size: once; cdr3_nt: TGTGCCAGCAGCGTTTACCGGGACTTCCCTGAAGCTTTCTTT; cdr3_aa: CASSVYRDFPEAFF
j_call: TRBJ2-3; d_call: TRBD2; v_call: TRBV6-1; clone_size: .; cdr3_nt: TGTGCCAGCAGTGAGCGAGTTAAGGGACTAGCCTTACCGGATACGCAGTATTTT; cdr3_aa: CASSERVKGLALPDTQYF
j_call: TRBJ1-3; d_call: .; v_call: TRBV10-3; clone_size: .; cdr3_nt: TGTGCCATCAGTCAGGACAACCTAAGGGGAAACACCATATATTTT; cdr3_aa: CAISQDNLRGNTIYF
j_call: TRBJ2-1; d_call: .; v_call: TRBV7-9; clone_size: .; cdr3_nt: TGTGCCAGCAGCAGGAGCGGCTACAATGAGCAGTTCTTC; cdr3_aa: CASSRSGYNEQFF
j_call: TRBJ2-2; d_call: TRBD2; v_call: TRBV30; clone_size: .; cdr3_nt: TGTGCCTGGAGGATGGACCTCGGGACTAGCGGGGGCACCGGGGAGCTGTTTTTT; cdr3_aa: CAWRMDLGTSGGTGELFF
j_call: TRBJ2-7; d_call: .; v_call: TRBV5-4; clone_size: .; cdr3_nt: TGTGCCAGCAGCCACGCACTAAGCTCCTACGAGCAGTACTTC; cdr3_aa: CASSHALSSYEQYF
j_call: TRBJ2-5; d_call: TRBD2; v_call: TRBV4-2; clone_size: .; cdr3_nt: TGTGCCAGCAGCCAGGAACTAGCGGGGGGGAAAGAGACCCAGTACTTC; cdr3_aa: CASSQELAGGKETQYF
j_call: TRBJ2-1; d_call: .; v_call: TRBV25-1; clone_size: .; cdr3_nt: TGTGCCAGCAGTGAAAACAGGGCTGGCGAGCAGTTCTTC; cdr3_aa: CASSENRAGEQFF
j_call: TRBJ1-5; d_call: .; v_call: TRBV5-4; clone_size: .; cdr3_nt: TGTGCCAGCAGCCAAGGTACGGGGAGCAATCAGCCCCAGCATTTT; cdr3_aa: CASSQGTGSNQPQHF
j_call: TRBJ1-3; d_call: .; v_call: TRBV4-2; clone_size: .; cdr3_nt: TGTGCCAGCAGCCAAGACAGTCAGGGTGGAAACACCATATATTTT; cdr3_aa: CASSQDSQGGNTIYF
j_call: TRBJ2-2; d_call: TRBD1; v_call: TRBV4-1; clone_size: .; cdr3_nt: TGCGCCAGCAGCCAAGCGTTCGGACAGGGCTTAATTTTATCCGGGGAGCTGTTTTTT; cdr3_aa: CASSQAFGQGLILSGELFF
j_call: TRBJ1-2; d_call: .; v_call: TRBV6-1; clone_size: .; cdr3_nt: TGTGCCAGCAGTGAAGGATCGGGGCGGGGCTATGGCTACACCTTC; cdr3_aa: CASSEGSGRGYGYTF
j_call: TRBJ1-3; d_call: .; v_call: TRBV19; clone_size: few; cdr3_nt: TGTGCCAGCCGTCTAGGAGGATTCAGAAACACCATATATTTT; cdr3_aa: CASRLGGFRNTIYF
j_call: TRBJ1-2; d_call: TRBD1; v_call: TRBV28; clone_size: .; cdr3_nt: TGTGCCAGCAGGGGGACAGTCCCCTCCGGCTACACCTTC; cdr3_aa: CASRGTVPSGYTF
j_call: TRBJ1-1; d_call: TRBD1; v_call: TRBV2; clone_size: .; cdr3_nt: TGTGCCAGCATGATGGACAGGTGGAACACTGAAGCTTTCTTT; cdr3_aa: CASMMDRWNTEAFF
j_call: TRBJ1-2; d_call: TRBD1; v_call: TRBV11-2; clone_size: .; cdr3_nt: TGTGCCAGCAGCTCCCGGGACAGGGCTTTTCTATTCTTC; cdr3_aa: CASSSRDRAFLFF
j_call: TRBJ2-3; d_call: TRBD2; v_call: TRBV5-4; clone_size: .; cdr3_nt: TGTGCCAGCAGCTTCACGGGAGGGACAGATACGCAGTATTTT; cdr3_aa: CASSFTGGTDTQYF
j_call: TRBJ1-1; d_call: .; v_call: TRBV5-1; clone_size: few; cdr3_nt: TGCGCCAGCAGCTTACAAGCCGACCAGGCAGCTTTCTTT; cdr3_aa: CASSLQADQAAFF
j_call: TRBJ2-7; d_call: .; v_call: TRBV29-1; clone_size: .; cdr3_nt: TGCAGCGTTGGGGGACACCCAGATACCTACGAGCAGTACTTC; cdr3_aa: CSVGGHPDTYEQYF
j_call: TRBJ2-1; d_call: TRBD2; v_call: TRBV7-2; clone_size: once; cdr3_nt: TGTGCCAGCAGCTGGGTTGGGACTAGTGGCAGCGATGAGCAGTTCTTC; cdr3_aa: CASSWVGTSGSDEQFF
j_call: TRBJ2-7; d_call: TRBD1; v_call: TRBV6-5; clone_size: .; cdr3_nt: TGTGCCAGCAGTTACTCCAATGGCAGGGGGAACGAGCAGTACTTC; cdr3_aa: CASSYSNGRGNEQYF
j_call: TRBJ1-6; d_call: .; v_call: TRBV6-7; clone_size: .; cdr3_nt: TGTTCCCCTCGGGGGAAAAGGCCCCTCCACTTT; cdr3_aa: CSPRGKRPLHF
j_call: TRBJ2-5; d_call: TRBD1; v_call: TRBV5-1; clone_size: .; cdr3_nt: TGCGCCAGCAGCGCGGACAGGGACCAAGAGACCCAGTACTTC; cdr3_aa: CASSADRDQETQYF
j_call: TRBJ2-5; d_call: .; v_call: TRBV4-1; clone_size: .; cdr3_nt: TGCGCCAGCAGCCAAGTAAAGGAGAAGACCCAGTACTTC; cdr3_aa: CASSQVKEKTQYF
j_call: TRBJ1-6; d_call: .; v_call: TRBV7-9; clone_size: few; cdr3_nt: TGTGCCAGCAGCCGGGGAGACTCCTATAATTCACCCCTCCACTTT; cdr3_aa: CASSRGDSYNSPLHF
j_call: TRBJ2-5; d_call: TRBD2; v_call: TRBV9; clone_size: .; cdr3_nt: TGTGCCAGCAGCGTAGGGGGGGGGCAAGAGACCCAGTACTTC; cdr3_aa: CASSVGGGQETQYF
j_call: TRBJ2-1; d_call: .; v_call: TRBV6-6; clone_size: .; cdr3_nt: TGTGCCAGCAGTTCCCCAGGGGTGAAAGTCAATGAGCAGTTCTTC; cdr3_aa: CASSSPGVKVNEQFF
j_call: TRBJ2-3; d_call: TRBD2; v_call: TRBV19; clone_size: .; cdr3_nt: TGTGCCAGTACCCGACTAGCGGGGGGCCCAGATACGCAGTATTTT; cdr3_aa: CASTRLAGGPDTQYF
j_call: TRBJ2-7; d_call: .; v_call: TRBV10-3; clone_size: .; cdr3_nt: TGTGCCATCAGTGAGAACTCATTTACCTCCTACGAGCAGTACTTC; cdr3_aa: CAISENSFTSYEQYF
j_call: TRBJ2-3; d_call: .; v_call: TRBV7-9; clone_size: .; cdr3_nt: TGTGCCAGCAGCTTAGACAACACAGATACGCAGTATTTT; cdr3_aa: CASSLDNTDTQYF
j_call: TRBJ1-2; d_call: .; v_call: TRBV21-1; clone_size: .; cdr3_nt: TGTGCCAGCAGCAACGCGCGCCTTCCAGGGGTTGACTATGGCTACACCTTC; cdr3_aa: CASSNARLPGVDYGYTF
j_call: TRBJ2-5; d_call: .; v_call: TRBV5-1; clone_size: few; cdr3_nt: TGCGCCAGCAGCACACAGGGTGATAGGGAGACCCAGTACTTC; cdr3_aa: CASSTQGDRETQYF
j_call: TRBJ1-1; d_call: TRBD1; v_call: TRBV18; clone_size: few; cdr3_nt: TGTGCCAGCTCACCCACCTGGGACAGTGAAGCTTTCTTT; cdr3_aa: CASSPTWDSEAFF
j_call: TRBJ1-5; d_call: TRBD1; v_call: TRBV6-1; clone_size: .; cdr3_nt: TGTGCCAGCATCCCAGACAGGGGCAATCAGCCCCAGCATTTT; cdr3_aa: CASIPDRGNQPQHF
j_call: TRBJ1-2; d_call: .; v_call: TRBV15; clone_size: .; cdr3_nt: TGTGCCACCAGCCATCCCGGGGAACAAAACTATGGCTACACCTTC; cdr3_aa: CATSHPGEQNYGYTF
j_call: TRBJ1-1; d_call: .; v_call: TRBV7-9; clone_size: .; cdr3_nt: TGTGCCAGCAGCCGGATCAGGGGGAACACTGAAGCTTTCTTT; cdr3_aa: CASSRIRGNTEAFF
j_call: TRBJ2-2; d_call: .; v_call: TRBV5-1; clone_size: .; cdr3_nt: TGCGCCAGCAGCTTGGGACAGTGGGGCTCCGGGGAGCTGTTTTTT; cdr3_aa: CASSLGQWGSGELFF
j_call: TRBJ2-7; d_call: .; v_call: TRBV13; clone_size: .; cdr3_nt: TGTGCCAGCAGCACCGTAAAAACAGGGTACGAGCAGTACTTC; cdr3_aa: CASSTVKTGYEQYF
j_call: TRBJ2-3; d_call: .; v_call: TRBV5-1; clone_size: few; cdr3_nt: TGCGCCAGCAGCTCACAGAGCACAGATACGCAGTATTTT; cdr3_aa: CASSSQSTDTQYF
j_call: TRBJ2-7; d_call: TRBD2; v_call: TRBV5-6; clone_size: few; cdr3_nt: TGTGCCAGCACCGGGGGGAGGGGCTACGAGCAGTACTTC; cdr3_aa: CASTGGRGYEQYF